This is a list of T cell receptor beta chains from one sample in a study of human T cells and chemical hapten exposure. TCRdb re-called the RACE reads through MiXCR, storing one row per CDR3 protein. The sample holds nearly 350,000 distinct CDR3 sequences; approximately 6.3% are singletons and the top ten take roughly 7.9%. Specimen: whole blood, collected in connection with sensitization to the hapten diphenylcyclopropenone (DPC). The receptors derive from a woman aged 18-29 years with alopecia areata. Some clones in this sample may be carry-over from other donors' samples. Each CDR3 is given with its conserved first and last residue. Each record gives: V gene, D gene, J gene, clone size, CDR3 DNA, CDR3 protein. A D gene is named only where the DNA matches it firmly. Size is omitted from some rows. Given values are once, few, many or a class for expanded clones.

>TRBV20-1|TRBD1|TRBJ2-3|few
TGCAGTGTTAACGACAGGGGTAGCACAGATACGCAGTATTTT
CSVNDRGSTDTQYF
>TRBV6-5|-|TRBJ1-6|-
TGTGCCAGCAGTCCGGGACGGAGCTCCTATAATTCACCCCTCCACTTT
CASSPGRSSYNSPLHF
>TRBV15|TRBD1|TRBJ1-1|few
TGTGCCACCAGCAACCCCGGGACAGGGCACACTGAAGCTTTCTTT
CATSNPGTGHTEAFF
>TRBV7-3|TRBD1|TRBJ1-1|few
TGTGCCAGCAGCTTTAAGGACAGGACGCCTACTGAAGCTTTCTTT
CASSFKDRTPTEAFF
>TRBV9|TRBD1|TRBJ2-2|many
TGTGCCAGCAGCATCCGGACAGGGGACACCGGGGAGCTGTTTTTT
CASSIRTGDTGELFF
>TRBV28|TRBD1|TRBJ2-6|many
TGTGCCAGCAGTTTTGGCAGGGGGCAGGCTGGGGCCAACGTCCTGACTTTC
CASSFGRGQAGANVLTF
>TRBV18|-|TRBJ1-4|-
TGTGCCAGCTCACCACTCCCCGGGACACTTAATGAAAAACTGTTTTTT
CASSPLPGTLNEKLFF
>TRBV5-1|-|TRBJ1-2|-
TGCGCCAGCAGCTTGGGGACAGAAAACTATGGCTACACCTTC
CASSLGTENYGYTF
>TRBV29-1|-|TRBJ2-7|-
TGCAGCGTTGAACGGACAGACTCCTACGAGCAGTACTTC
CSVERTDSYEQYF
>TRBV7-8|-|TRBJ2-7|few
TGTGCCAGCAGCGCTTCCAGGACGGTGGGAGACGAGCAGTACTTC
CASSASRTVGDEQYF
>TRBV20-1|-|TRBJ2-1|few
TGCAGTGCTACCCGGGACTCGATCTACAATGAGCAGTTCTTC
CSATRDSIYNEQFF
>TRBV3-1|-|TRBJ1-1|many
TGTGCCAGCAGCCACGGACAGAACACTGAAGCTTTCTTT
CASSHGQNTEAFF
>TRBV10-3|TRBD2|TRBJ2-5|-
TGTGCCAGCGGTCCGGGGACTACCGGAGAGACCCAGTACTTC
CASGPGTTGETQYF
>TRBV3-1|TRBD2|TRBJ2-3|few
TGTGCCAGCAGCCACCAGTTCCTAGCGGGGGATACGCAGTATTTT
CASSHQFLAGDTQYF
>TRBV4-3|-|TRBJ1-4|few
TGCGCCAGCACTCGTTCAACAACTAATGAAAAACTGTTTTTT
CASTRSTTNEKLFF
>TRBV28|-|TRBJ2-7|many
TGTGCCAGCAGGCGGGACGGCCGGTGGGTGGACGAGCAGTACTTC
CASRRDGRWVDEQYF
>TRBV29-1|-|TRBJ1-2|many
TGCAGCGTTGAAAGGGATAGGGACTATGGCTACACCTTC
CSVERDRDYGYTF
>TRBV11-1|TRBD1|TRBJ2-3|-
TGTGCCAGCAGCTCTGACAGGGCTACGCAGTATTTT
CASSSDRATQYF
>TRBV6-2/TRBV6-3|-|TRBJ2-5|-
TGTGCCAGCAGTCCCCCCAATGAAGAGACCCAGTACTTC
CASSPPNEETQYF
>TRBV5-5|-|TRBJ1-5|-
TGTGCCAGCAGCTTAGGATCGGAAGGGCTTGGTCAGCCCCAGCATTTT
CASSLGSEGLGQPQHF
>TRBV21-1|-|TRBJ1-1|-
TGTGCCAGCAGCAAAGAAAAGGGAGACACTGAAGCTTTCTTT
CASSKEKGDTEAFF
>TRBV4-2|TRBD2|TRBJ2-5|few
TGTGCCAGCAGCCAAGATTATACGGCTAGCGGGGCAGTGTACCAAGAGACCCAGTACTTC
CASSQDYTASGAVYQETQYF
>TRBV7-9|-|TRBJ2-4|many
TGTGCCAGCAGCCAAAACAGGGATGAAAACATTCAGTACTTC
CASSQNRDENIQYF
>TRBV12-3/TRBV12-4|-|TRBJ2-7|-
TGTGCCAGCAGTTCCCTCTCCTCCTACGAGCAGTACTTC
CASSSLSSYEQYF
>TRBV5-1|-|TRBJ1-5|few
TGCGCCAGACCAACGGGGGAATTGGAGCAGCCCCAGCATTTT
CARPTGELEQPQHF
>TRBV27|-|TRBJ2-7|many
TGTGCCAGCAGTTCAATACAGGGAAAGTTCTACGAGCAGTACTTC
CASSSIQGKFYEQYF
>TRBV24-1|-|TRBJ2-2|many
TGTGCCACCAGTGATGGCCGGAGAGACACCGGGGAGCTGTTTTTT
CATSDGRRDTGELFF
>TRBV20-1|-|TRBJ2-7|few
TGCAGTGCTAGAGTTGACCGGGGCGCGAGCTACGAGCAGTACTTC
CSARVDRGASYEQYF
>TRBV12-3/TRBV12-4|-|TRBJ2-3|few
TGTGCCAGCAGGGTTCTGGGTACGCAGTATTTT
CASRVLGTQYF
>TRBV12-3/TRBV12-4|-|TRBJ1-1|-
TGTGCCAGCCTGGCAGGGCCCCGACGGACTGAAGCTTTCTTT
CASLAGPRRTEAFF
>TRBV7-9|-|TRBJ2-7|few
TGTGCCAGCAGCCCCCCTGGGAGCAGAGAGTACTTC
CASSPPGSREYF
>TRBV6-1|-|TRBJ1-1|-
TGTGCCAGCAGTGAATTGGTAGGGACTGAAGCTTTCTTT
CASSELVGTEAFF
>TRBV6-2/TRBV6-3|-|TRBJ1-5|-
TGTGCCAGCAGAGACACCCCTCGGGGCAATCAGCCCCAGCATTTT
CASRDTPRGNQPQHF
>TRBV7-9|TRBD1|TRBJ1-4|-
TGTGCCAGCAGCCAACGACAGGGGGCTAATGAAAAACTGTTTTTT
CASSQRQGANEKLFF
>TRBV29-1|-|TRBJ1-2|-
TGCAGCGTTGAATCCGGGTTAGGAGACTATGGCTACACCTTC
CSVESGLGDYGYTF
>TRBV20-1|-|TRBJ2-3|many
TGCAGTGCTAGAGATCTACAGGGAACAGATACGCAGTATTTT
CSARDLQGTDTQYF
>TRBV7-2|TRBD2|TRBJ2-3|-
TGTGCCAGCGGTAGCGGGGGGGCCGCAGATACGCAGTATTTT
CASGSGGAADTQYF
>TRBV24-1|-|TRBJ2-3|-
TGTGCCACCGGGGGACGGTTGGGCACAGATACGCAGTATTTT
CATGGRLGTDTQYF
>TRBV19|TRBD2|TRBJ2-1|-
TGTGCCAGTAAACGAGCGGGGGTCTTTAATGAGCAGTTCTTC
CASKRAGVFNEQFF
>TRBV4-1|TRBD1|TRBJ1-2|-
TGCGCCAGCAGCCACCGGGCGACAGGGGAAGGGGCCGCTAACTATGGCTACACCTTC
CASSHRATGEGAANYGYTF
>TRBV6-5|TRBD1|TRBJ2-3|many
TGTGCCAGCAGACGGACAGGGGTCAGAGATACGCAGTATTTT
CASRRTGVRDTQYF
>TRBV6-2/TRBV6-3|TRBD2|TRBJ2-5|many
TGTGCCAGCAGTTACTCGGTAAAGACTAGCGACCAAGAGACCCAGTACTTC
CASSYSVKTSDQETQYF
>TRBV5-1|TRBD1|TRBJ1-2|few
TGCGCCAGCAGTGAAGGGGGCGGAATAGATGGCTACACCTTC
CASSEGGGIDGYTF
>TRBV19|-|TRBJ2-3|-
TGTGCCAGTAGGAGGACGAGTCGCACAGATACGCAGTATTTT
CASRRTSRTDTQYF
>TRBV10-3|TRBD2|TRBJ2-3|many
TGTGCCATCAGTGTAGCGGGTAGCACAGATACGCAGTATTTT
CAISVAGSTDTQYF
>TRBV20-1|TRBD1|TRBJ1-5|-
TGCAGTGCCGGACAGGGAAGCAATCAGCCCCAGCATTTT
CSAGQGSNQPQHF
>TRBV12-3/TRBV12-4|-|TRBJ1-1|few
TGTGCCAGCAGTTTCAGGACTAAGAACACTGAAGCTTTCTTT
CASSFRTKNTEAFF
>TRBV4-3|-|TRBJ1-6|-
TGCGCCAGCAGCCAAGATTACGTCAGGGTGAATTCACCCCTCCACTTT
CASSQDYVRVNSPLHF
>TRBV6-2/TRBV6-3|-|TRBJ1-4|-
TGTGCCAGCAGTTCCCGAGGAGACGGTAATGAAAAACTGTTTTTT
CASSSRGDGNEKLFF
>TRBV6-5|TRBD1|TRBJ1-5|-
TGTGCCAGCAGCCCGAGAGGACAGGTCCGAAATCAGCCCCAGCATTTT
CASSPRGQVRNQPQHF
>TRBV27|TRBD2|TRBJ2-7|-
TGTGCCAGCAGTTTAATCGGGGGGTCGGCTTCCTACGAGCAGTACTTC
CASSLIGGSASYEQYF
>TRBV4-2|TRBD2|TRBJ2-3|-
TGTGCCAGCAGCCAAGATGGGCCCCGGGGGGGCCTGGTCATAAACACAGATACGCAGTATTTT
CASSQDGPRGGLVINTDTQYF
>TRBV7-9|-|TRBJ1-4|few
TGTGCCAGCAGCTTACGGGTGGGGAGTGAAAAACTGTTTTTT
CASSLRVGSEKLFF
>TRBV21-1|-|TRBJ1-6|few
TGTGCCAGCAGCAAAAATCCCACGCAGGGGCATAATTCACCCCTCCACTTT
CASSKNPTQGHNSPLHF
>TRBV12-3/TRBV12-4|-|TRBJ2-2|many
TGTGCCAGCACCAGAGACGGAGGGAACACCGGGGAGCTGTTTTTT
CASTRDGGNTGELFF
>TRBV6-4|-|TRBJ1-2|few
TGTGTAGGTCAAGGGTACTATGGCTACACCTTC
CVGQGYYGYTF
>TRBV20-1|-|TRBJ2-7|-
TGCAGTGCCCCTTCTGGACTCTCCTACGAGCAGTACTTC
CSAPSGLSYEQYF
>TRBV7-9|-|TRBJ1-1|many
TGTGCCAGCAGCTTAACATCGGGGATCACTGAAGCTTTCTTT
CASSLTSGITEAFF